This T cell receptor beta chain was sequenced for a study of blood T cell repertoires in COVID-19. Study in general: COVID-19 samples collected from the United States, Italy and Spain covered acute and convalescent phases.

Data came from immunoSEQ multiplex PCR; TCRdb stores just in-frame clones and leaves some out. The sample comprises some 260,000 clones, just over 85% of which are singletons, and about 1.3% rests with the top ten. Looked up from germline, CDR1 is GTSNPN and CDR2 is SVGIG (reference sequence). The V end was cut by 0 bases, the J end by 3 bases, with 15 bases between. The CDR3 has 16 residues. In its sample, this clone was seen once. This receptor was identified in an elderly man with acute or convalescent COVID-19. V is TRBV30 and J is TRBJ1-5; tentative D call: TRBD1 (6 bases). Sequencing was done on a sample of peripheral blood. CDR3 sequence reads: CAWSVQGSGSNQPQHF. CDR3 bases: TGTGCCTGGAGTGTACAGGGATCTGGGTCCAATCAGCCCCAGCATTTT.